This is a list of T cell receptor beta chains from one sample in a study of blood T cell repertoires in COVID-19. TCRdb's copy holds only in-frame clones and misses some; the assay was immunoSEQ multiplex PCR. The repertoire holds around 250,000 clones, with 70% to 85% as singletons. Sequencing was carried out using peripheral blood. These receptors were collected from a woman of 80 years or more with acute or convalescent COVID-19. Each CDR3 is given with its conserved first and last residue. Fields, in order: clone size, J gene, D gene, V gene, CDR3 length, CDR3 DNA, CDR3 protein. A D gene is named only where the DNA matches it firmly. The size entry is marked missing in some rows and otherwise reads once, few, many or a size class.

. | TRBJ1-3 | . | TRBV9 | 14 | TGTGCCAGCAGCCCCTTTAGTGATGGAAACACCATATATTTT | CASSPFSDGNTIYF
. | TRBJ1-2 | . | TRBV7-2 | 15 | TGTGCCAGCAGCGGGACACAGGGAGTTAACTATGGCTACACCTTC | CASSGTQGVNYGYTF
. | TRBJ2-2 | TRBD2 | TRBV7-2 | 19 | TGTGCCAGCTCCGTTGACGGGACTAGCGGGAGGAGGAGCACCGGGGAGCTGTTTTTT | CASSVDGTSGRRSTGELFF
. | TRBJ1-4 | . | TRBV2 | 16 | TGTGCCAGCAGTGGTCTGAGCATAGCAACTAATGAAAAACTGTTTTTT | CASSGLSIATNEKLFF
. | TRBJ2-5 | . | TRBV21-1 | 14 | TGTGCCAGCTACCCCAGACAAGCTGTAGAGACCCAGTACTTC | CASYPRQAVETQYF
. | TRBJ1-6 | . | TRBV7-2 | 15 | TGTGCCAGCAGCTTGTTGGGCCAGGGATACTCACCCCTCCACTTT | CASSLLGQGYSPLHF
. | TRBJ1-3 | . | TRBV5-8 | 13 | TGTGCCAGCAGCCGCAGGGCTGGAAACACCATATATTTT | CASSRRAGNTIYF
once | TRBJ1-4 | TRBD1 | TRBV19 | 15 | TGTGCCAGTAGTGGGAACAGACAGGGGTATGGAAAACTGTTTTTT | CASSGNRQGYGKLFF
. | TRBJ1-2 | . | TRBV4-3 | 17 | TGCGCCAGCAGCCAAGTTGGGATCACGTCGCGGGTCTATGGCTACACCTTC | CASSQVGITSRVYGYTF
. | TRBJ1-1 | . | TRBV7-2 | 14 | TGTGCCAGCAGCTTAGGGGGAGTGAACACTGAAGCTTTCTTT | CASSLGGVNTEAFF